This T cell receptor (beta chain) comes out of a study of T cells in women clearing cervical HPV infection. Study summary: Controls gave blood once infection was undetectable; cases at lesion identification.

Each participant carried one incident cervical HPV16 infection only. This table comes from immunoSEQ multiplex PCR, and its TCRdb copy is limited to in-frame clones, with some not included. Recorded here are approximately 52,000 clones; the top ten clones represent 1.5% to 2%. In the case of this clone: The observed sequence ends 3 residues before the CDR3 terminus, with the missing tail filled in from the germline J gene.

Germline loops: CDR1 SGHRS, CDR2 YFSETQ. V was clipped by 0 bases and J by 2 bases; unmatched bases: 1. The CDR3 is made up of 15 amino acids. The sequence was collected from a woman between 18 and 70 years old with a cervical HPV16 infection that either progressed to CIN3+ or cleared (not recorded which). This chain connects TRBV5-1 to TRBJ2-3; 9 nucleotides agree with TRBD1. The material sequenced was blood buffy coat. CDR3 bases read: TGCGCCAGCAGCTTGGGGGACAGGGACACAGATACG. Its translation: CASSLGDRDTDT. The whole CDR3 sequence reads CASSLGDRDTDTQYF.